This record looks at one T cell receptor beta chain sequence and its context. This sample was included in a study of T cell responses to AZD1222 COVID-19 vaccine. Second doses that came at about 4 or about 12 weeks were put together. Profiled with immunoSEQ multiplex PCR; TCRdb holds only in-frame clones, not every one. This sample has nearly 110,000 clones, with 75% to 95% found just once. This CDR3 region has 15 residues. Germline lookup yields CDR1 SGHKS and CDR2 YYEKEE (reference sequence). V was clipped by 1 base and J by 9 bases, with 17 bases between them. The specimen comprised peripheral blood, sampled 28 days after the second AZD1222 dose. The TCR sequence derives from an adult who received the AZD1222 COVID-19 vaccine. J is TRBJ2-1 and V is TRBV5-5; unclear D gene. CDR3 in DNA: TGTGCCAGCAGCTTGTCGGATGCTGCGGTGGGTGAGCAGTTCTTC. It yields the protein CASSLSDAAVGEQFF.